The 21 T cell receptor beta chains below come from one sample, sequenced in a study of early T cells in non-severe SARS-CoV-2 infection. Via MiXCR, TCRdb re-called the 5' RACE reads, giving one row per CDR3 protein. The table has about 66,000 distinct CDR3 sequences, roughly 9.1% seen once. The sample taken for sequencing was whole blood. Source of these receptors: an adult who was a healthcare worker with PCR-confirmed SARS-CoV-2 infection or an uninfected control (not recorded which).

At least ten counts were recorded for this clonotype. The chain links TRBV6-1 to TRBJ1-1; D not certain. Germline CDR1 MNHNS, CDR2 SASEGT. The V and J ends lost 8 bases and 2 bases respectively, with 15 bases between them. This CDR3 spans 14 amino acids. The CDR3 sequence is CASDESYANTEAFF. The CDR3 DNA is TGTGCCAGCGATGAGAGCTACGCCAACACTGAAGCTTTCTTT.

This clonotype was seen more than once but under ten times. The V and J genes are TRBV7-2 and TRBJ2-5; 10 bases agree with TRBD2. Germline CDR1 is SGHTA and CDR2 is FQGNSA. J was trimmed by 4 bases and V by 3 bases; bases with no gene match: 2. This CDR3 comprises 14 residues. The CDR3 region has the DNA TGTGCCAGCAGCTTCCAGCGGGGGGGAGAGACCCAGTACTTC. Protein sequence: CASSFQRGGETQYF.

V usage is TRBV4-1 and J usage is TRBJ2-3; D not certain. The CDR3 contains 14 residues. The germline CDR1 and CDR2 sequences are MGHRA and YSYEKL. The germline V and J ends were trimmed by 1 base and 0 bases, with 5 bases remaining between them. The DNA of the CDR3 is TGCGCCAGCAGCCAAGTTACGAGCACAGATACGCAGTATTTT. This translates into CASSQVTSTDTQYF.

This clonotype was counted ten times or more. The V gene is TRBV7-2, the J gene TRBJ1-3, with TRBD1 matching 8 bases. The germline V gene has CDR1 SGHTA and CDR2 FQGNSA. V dropped 7 bases and J dropped 4; count of bases not matched to a gene: 6. CDR3 length: 14 residues. Here the CDR3 DNA reads TGTGCCAGCACCCTAAGGGACAGGGGAAACACCATATATTTT. Translated: CASTLRDRGNTIYF.

There are many counts of this clonotype. The chain combines TRBV12-5 with TRBJ2-3; 9 bases match TRBD1. CDR1 is LGHNT and CDR2 is FRNRAP in the germline V gene. The CDR3 contains 20 residues. J was trimmed by 0 bases and V by 6 bases; bases with no gene match: 19. Here the CDR3 DNA reads TGTGCTAGTGGCCAAGGACAGGGGCGAATCTCCACTACTAGCACAGATACGCAGTATTTT. This gives the protein CASGQGQGRISTTSTDTQYF.

This clonotype has just a few counts. This chain joins TRBV7-9 and TRBJ2-3; possibly TRBD1 for D (5 bases). Trimming stripped 5 bases from V and 0 bases from J, with 18 bases between. Germline-derived CDR1 and CDR2 are SEHNR and FQNEAQ (reference sequence). The CDR3 loop spans 17 amino acids. In DNA, the CDR3 is TGTGCCAGCAGCACCTCCGACAGACCTCCTAGCACAGATACGCAGTATTTT. It specifies CASSTSDRPPSTDTQYF. Drawing the rest from reference TRBV7-9 and TRBJ2-3, the complete variable domain is DTGVSQNPRHKITKRGQNVTFRCDPISEHNRLYWYRQTLGQGPEFLTYFQNEAQLEKSRLLSDRFSAERPKGSFSTLEIQRTEQGDSAMYLCASSTSDRPPSTDTQYFGPGTRLTVL.

The chain combines TRBV11-3 with TRBJ2-1; 9 bases line up with TRBD2. The junction had 7 bases not matched to a gene; V was cut back by 5 bases and J by 2 bases. There are 16 residues in the CDR3. CDR1 is SGHNT, CDR2 YENEEA, per germline. CDR3 region: CASSPRTSGPYNEQFF. CDR3 nucleotides: TGTGCCAGCAGCCCGAGAACTAGCGGGCCCTACAATGAGCAGTTCTTC.

This clonotype was seen a few times. This chain connects TRBV10-3 to TRBJ2-7, with 11 nucleotides matching TRBD2. V was clipped by 7 bases and J by 6 bases; unmatched bases: 8. The CDR3 is made up of 14 amino acids. Germline CDR1 ENHRY, CDR2 SYGVKD. The chain's CDR3 is CAITESGTSGEQYF. As DNA, the CDR3 is TGTGCCATCACCGAGTCGGGGACTAGCGGCGAGCAGTACTTC.

The chain carries TRBV12-3 or TRBV12-4 and TRBJ2-5; no clear D gene. CDR3 length equals 15 residues. V was pared by 1 base and J by 7 bases, with 16 bases between. CDR3 bases: TGTGCCAGCAGTTTAGATTCAGAGGCTTACGGGACCCAGTACTTC. Its translation is CASSLDSEAYGTQYF.

This clonotype was recorded many times. V gene TRBV7-2 combines with J gene TRBJ1-3; possibly TRBD1 for D (6 bases). The CDR3 spans 16 residues. The ends were cut back, 5 bases at V and 0 bases at J, with 14 bases in the middle. The germline CDR1 and CDR2 sequences are SGHTA and FQGNSA. The CDR3 sequence is CASSTRQVDSGNTIYF. CDR3 nucleotide sequence: TGTGCCAGCAGCACCCGACAGGTCGACTCTGGAAACACCATATATTTT.

This clonotype was seen repeatedly, ten times or more. The rearrangement joins TRBV10-3 to TRBJ1-1; TRBD1 matches at 8 bases. V was pared by 0 bases and J by 5 bases, with 2 bases of the junction left unmatched. This CDR3 has 14 amino acids. The V gene's germline CDR1 is ENHRY and CDR2 SYGVKD. DNA for the CDR3: TGTGCCATCAGTGAGTCAACAGGGGGAACTGAAGCTTTCTTT. Translating it yields CAISESTGGTEAFF.

This clonotype was seen a few times. The CDR3 bases are TGCAGTGCTAGAGATCCCTGGGGAACTGGAGATACGCAGTATTTT. Protein sequence: CSARDPWGTGDTQYF. This rearrangement joins TRBV20-1 to TRBJ2-3; D remains unclear. The CDR3 contains 15 residues. The germline CDR1 and CDR2 sequences are DFQATT and SNEGSKA (reference sequence). Trimming shortened V by 0 bases and J by 5 bases, and 15 bases separated the two germline ends.

This clonotype was recorded a few times. One junction end disagrees with the germline gene, perhaps due to a read error. J is TRBJ1-3 and V is TRBV7-9; D gene unclear. The CDR3 sequence is 12 residues long. Germline V gene data show CDR1 as SEHNR and CDR2 as FQNEAQ (reference sequence). The CDR3 nucleotides read TGTGCCAGCAGCCGAACGACCGGGGAGTTCGCGTTT. It translates to CASSRTTGEFAF.

This clonotype was counted ten times or more. The J gene is TRBJ2-3, the V gene TRBV5-1; TRBD2 matches at 10 bases. The CDR3 covers 16 residues. V gave up 1 base and J gave up 3 bases; unmatched junction bases: 5. Germline lookup yields CDR1 SGHRS and CDR2 YFSETQ. Here the CDR3 reads CASSLTSGKRTDTQYF. CDR3 nucleotides: TGCGCCAGCAGCTTGACTAGCGGGAAAAGGACAGATACGCAGTATTTT.

This clonotype was recorded at least ten times. The chain has TRBV4-3 and TRBJ2-4; 8 bases agree with TRBD1. This CDR3 spans 15 amino acids. Germline V lookup: CDR1 LGHNA, CDR2 YSLEER. V lost 4 bases, J lost 7 bases, and 9 bases stayed unmatched. The CDR3 nucleotides read TGCGCCAGCAGCCGAGGACAGGGCAGCGGCAACATTCAGTACTTC. It translates to CASSRGQGSGNIQYF.

Here the CDR3 DNA reads TGTGCCAGCAGCAGAGGAGGGGACAGGGTAGACGAGCAGTACTTC. It is translated as CASSRGGDRVDEQYF. The J gene is TRBJ2-7, the V gene TRBV7-8; TRBD1 aligns across 9 bases. The ends lost 5 bases at V and 5 bases at J; junction bases unmatched: 10. Germline V gene sequence: CDR1 SGHVS, CDR2 FQNEAQ. The CDR3 has 15 amino acids.

This chain uses TRBV3-1 with TRBJ1-1; TRBD1 aligns across 7 bases. Germline loops: CDR1 LGHDT, CDR2 YNNKEL (reference sequence). CDR3 size: 14 residues. The V segment lost 7 bases and the J segment 5 bases; nucleotides outside the gene matches: 10. CDR3 DNA sequence: TGTGCCAGCACCGTGGCAGGGGGATTAACTGAAGCTTTCTTT. The encoded protein is CASTVAGGLTEAFF.

The CDR3 sequence is CAINSAPEYEQYF. CDR3 sequence (DNA): TGTGCCATCAACAGCGCCCCCGAATACGAGCAGTACTTC. The rearrangement links TRBV10-3 to TRBJ2-7; D unresolved. CDR1 is ENHRY, CDR2 SYGVKD, per germline. The germline V and J ends were trimmed by 7 bases and 4 bases, with 14 bases remaining between them. The CDR3 has 13 amino acids.

This clonotype was counted between two and nine times. The chain recombines TRBV11-2 with TRBJ2-5; TRBD1 might be the D (6 bases). The germline CDR1 and CDR2 sequences are SGHAT and FQNNGV. Trimming pared 6 bases from V and 9 bases from J, leaving 17 bases between. This CDR3 contains 13 residues. The CDR3 here is CASRLDSAVSQYF. DNA for the CDR3: TGTGCCAGCAGACTGGACAGTGCGGTGTCCCAGTACTTC.

This clonotype showed up many times. This chain connects TRBV28 to TRBJ2-1, with 12 bases aligning to TRBD1. The germline V gene has CDR1 MDHEN and CDR2 SYDVKM. The CDR3 covers 15 residues. V dropped 6 bases and J dropped 8; count of bases not matched to a gene: 8. Here the CDR3 reads CASRVGTGGGDEQFF. CDR3 DNA: TGTGCCAGCAGGGTCGGGACAGGGGGCGGAGATGAGCAGTTCTTC.

This clonotype was observed a few times. This sequence joins TRBV7-3 and TRBJ2-5, with D uncertain. CDR1 and CDR2 (germline): SGHTA, FQGTGA. The CDR3 is made up of 15 amino acids. Trimming pared 1 base from V and 1 base from J, leaving 10 bases between. The CDR3 nucleotides are TGTGCCAGCAGCTTAAGGGCAGCGCCCCAAGAGACCCAGTACTTC. Translation gives CASSLRAAPQETQYF.